This TCR beta chain was sequenced for a study of cytomegalovirus exposure and HLA in healthy donors. General study results and limits: Further analysis was carried out later, and it showed several of the most significant clusters appearing linked to common viral pathogens.

This CDR3 contains 19 residues. CDR1 LNHNV and CDR2 YYDKDF come from the germline V gene (reference sequence). The V gene end was trimmed by 0 bases and the J gene end by 2 bases; junction bases not matched to a gene: 10. Primers: 60 Vbeta forward and 13 Jbeta reverse. Here immunoSEQ multiplex PCR was the method, and the copy in TCRdb shows in-frame clones only, minus some. The sample holds about 110,000 clones, roughly 80% seen once. This clone was recorded a few times. Antigen specificity is unknown. The chain joins TRBV15 to TRBJ2-6; the match to TRBD1 covers 7 bases. Input material: PBMCs. This TCR was recovered from a man aged 25 to 45 in good health and CMV-seronegative. Here the CDR3 reads CATSREIKRTGTGANVLTF. For the CDR3, the DNA is TGTGCCACCAGCAGAGAAATAAAACGGACAGGAACTGGGGCCAACGTCCTGACTTTC.